These 23 T cell receptor beta chains originate from one sample sequenced in a study of cytomegalovirus exposure and HLA in healthy donors. Clones were sequenced by immunoSEQ multiplex PCR, and TCRdb holds only the in-frame ones, with some missing. This sample carries roughly 120,000 clones, about 94% of them seen once, and the ten largest clones take around 1.2%. Source material: PBMCs. The receptors shown here come from a woman between 18 and 29 years old in good health and CMV-seronegative.

The chain combines TRBV18 with TRBJ1-5; D is perhaps TRBD1 (5 bases). Trimming stripped 2 bases from V and 6 bases from J, with 11 bases between. The germline gives CDR1 KGHSH, CDR2 LQKENI. CDR3 size: 14 residues. The CDR3 here is CASSPEQGSQPQHF. CDR3 sequence (DNA): TGTGCCAGCTCACCAGAGCAGGGCTCTCAGCCCCAGCATTTT.

This clone was detected only once. CDR3 residues: CASSFSPGAGDFF. The CDR3 nucleotides are TGTGCCAGCAGTTTCTCTCCAGGGGCGGGGGATTTCTTC. The chain is built from TRBV27 and TRBJ2-1, with D perhaps matching TRBD2 (7 bases). The CDR3 loop spans 13 amino acids. V shed 3 bases and J shed 16 bases, with 19 bases lying between them. The germline gives CDR1 MNHEY, CDR2 SMNVEV (reference sequence).

The chain combines TRBV9 with TRBJ2-3, with 8 bases lining up with TRBD1. The CDR3 totals 16 residues. Germline lookup yields CDR1 SGDLS and CDR2 YYNGEE. V lost 0 bases, J lost 6 bases, and 9 bases stayed unmatched. CDR3 region: CASSVAVQGAYDTQYF. The CDR3 DNA sequence: TGTGCCAGCAGCGTAGCTGTCCAGGGGGCGTATGATACGCAGTATTTT.

This chain links TRBV5-1 with TRBJ2-7; D call uncertain. The CDR3 totals 11 residues. The germline gives CDR1 SGHRS, CDR2 YFSETQ. Trimming pared 0 bases from V and 6 bases from J, leaving 4 bases between. The CDR3 protein is CASSLDSEQYF. The CDR3 DNA reads TGCGCCAGCAGCTTGGACTCCGAGCAGTACTTC.

The chain employs TRBV6-1 and TRBJ2-7; 7 bases fit TRBD1. The CDR3 totals 15 residues. In germline, CDR1 is MNHNS, CDR2 SASEGT. The junction had 4 bases not matched to a gene; V was cut back by 0 bases and J by 2 bases. The CDR3 sequence is CASSEAGTVTYEQYF. CDR3 DNA: TGTGCCAGCAGTGAAGCTGGGACAGTTACCTACGAGCAGTACTTC.

This sequence joins TRBV4-1 and TRBJ1-5; 10 bases are a match to TRBD1. V trimming: 6 bases; J trimming: 4 bases; junction bases outside the gene matches: 6. The CDR3 runs 15 residues. Looked up from germline, CDR1 is MGHRA and CDR2 is YSYEKL. As DNA, the CDR3 is TGCGCCAGCAGTCAGACAGGGGGCTGGAATCAGCCCCAGCATTTT. Its translation: CASSQTGGWNQPQHF.

This chain links TRBV5-6 with TRBJ1-4; possible D gene TRBD1, 5 bases. Germline CDR1 is SGHDT and CDR2 is YYEEEE. Between the trimmed V and J ends, which lost 0 bases and 6 bases, there was a span of 12 bases. The CDR3 extends over 15 amino acids. The CDR3 here is CASSLEGAGYEKLFF. The CDR3 DNA reads as TGTGCCAGCAGCTTGGAAGGGGCCGGGTATGAAAAACTGTTTTTT.

V usage is TRBV7-7 and J usage is TRBJ2-3; no firm D call. Germline V lookup: CDR1 SSHAT, CDR2 FNYEAQ (reference sequence). Trimming pared 1 base from V and 5 bases from J, leaving 7 bases between. There are 13 residues in the CDR3. The CDR3 spells CASSLDSQDTQYF. The CDR3 bases are TGTGCCAGCAGCTTAGACTCCCAAGATACGCAGTATTTT.

This rearrangement joins TRBV28 to TRBJ1-2; no clear D gene. The germline V gene encodes CDR1 MDHEN and CDR2 SYDVKM. V was cut by 3 bases and J by 7 bases, with 21 bases left in between. This CDR3 is 16 amino acids long. CDR3 sequence reads: CASSFVGSNRLFGYTF. DNA for the CDR3: TGTGCCAGCAGTTTCGTGGGTAGCAACCGTTTATTTGGCTACACCTTC.

V and J are TRBV6-1 and TRBJ1-5; 7 positions match TRBD1. CDR3 length: 15 amino acids. CDR1 is MNHNS, CDR2 SASEGT, per germline. Losses at the gene ends were 4 bases for V and 1 base for J; bases not matched to a gene: 4. Here the CDR3 reads CASSATGESNQPQHF. Here the CDR3 DNA reads TGTGCCAGCAGTGCCACAGGGGAGAGCAATCAGCCCCAGCATTTT.

V usage is TRBV5-1 and J usage is TRBJ2-5, with D perhaps TRBD1 (5 bases). The germline V gene encodes CDR1 SGHRS and CDR2 YFSETQ. V dropped 3 bases and J dropped 7 bases, with 16 bases sitting between them. The CDR3 spans 14 residues. Here the CDR3 DNA reads TGCGCCAGCAGCTCAAGCACCGAAGGGGTGACCCAGTACTTC. Residues: CASSSSTEGVTQYF.

The J gene is TRBJ2-4, the V gene TRBV28; 9 nucleotides match TRBD2. The V and J ends lost 6 bases and 4 bases, in that order; junction bases with no gene match: 4. Germline CDR1 reads MDHEN; CDR2 reads SYDVKM. The CDR3 is 14 residues long. CDR3 loop: CASRGGREKNIQYF. DNA of the CDR3: TGTGCCAGCAGGGGCGGGAGGGAGAAAAACATTCAGTACTTC.

The gene calls are TRBV27 and TRBJ2-3; 7 positions agree with TRBD2. CDR3 length: 13 amino acids. Trimming at V came to 6 bases and at J to 6 bases, leaving 6 bases not matched to a gene. The V gene's germline CDR1 is MNHEY and CDR2 SMNVEV (reference sequence). The CDR3 loop is CASRALGGDTQYF. CDR3 DNA sequence: TGTGCCAGCAGAGCACTGGGGGGGGATACGCAGTATTTT.

The chain has TRBV5-4 and TRBJ2-4; 10 bases are shared with TRBD1. V was clipped by 4 bases and J by 5 bases; unmatched bases: 6. This CDR3 is built from 15 residues. Looked up from germline, CDR1 is SGHNT and CDR2 is YYREEE (reference sequence). CDR3 protein: CASSTGTGDQNIQYF. DNA for the CDR3: TGTGCCAGCAGCACCGGGACAGGGGACCAAAACATTCAGTACTTC. Complete variable domain (other parts from reference TRBV5-4 and TRBJ2-4): ETGVTQSPTHLIKTRGQQVTLRCSSQSGHNTVSWYQQALGQGPQFIFQYYREEENGRGNFPPRFSGLQFPNYSSELNVNALELDDSALYLCASSTGTGDQNIQYFGAGTRLSVL.

The V gene is TRBV4-2, the J gene TRBJ2-1; 8 bases align to TRBD1. The CDR3 runs 15 residues. V was pared by 3 bases and J by 5 bases, with 6 bases of the junction left unmatched. The germline gives CDR1 LGHNA, CDR2 YNFKEQ. This CDR3 reads CASSQGQTGDNEQFF. The CDR3 DNA follows: TGTGCCAGCAGCCAGGGCCAGACAGGGGACAATGAGCAGTTCTTC.

V gene TRBV11-2 combines with J gene TRBJ2-7; D is possibly TRBD1 (5 bases). CDR1 SGHAT and CDR2 FQNNGV come from the germline V gene. CDR3 length: 13 amino acids. V lost 0 bases, J lost 7 bases, and 10 bases lay in between. CDR3 residues: CASSLDGAREQYF. The CDR3 nucleotides are TGTGCCAGCAGCTTAGATGGGGCCCGTGAGCAGTACTTC.

The CDR3 DNA reads TGTGCCAGCACCACAGGGACAGGGGGCCTTGGCTACACCTTC. It encodes CASTTGTGGLGYTF. The chain carries TRBV5-6 and TRBJ1-2; 12 bases are shared with TRBD1. After removal of 6 bases from V and 7 bases from J, the junction contained 7 bases not matched to a gene. In germline, CDR1 is SGHDT, CDR2 YYEEEE. This CDR3 is built from 14 residues.

V usage is TRBV5-6 and J usage is TRBJ2-7, with TRBD2 identical over 8 bases. Unmatched junction bases numbered 7, after V lost 4 bases and J lost 4 bases. CDR3 length: 14 residues. Looked up from germline, CDR1 is SGHDT and CDR2 is YYEEEE. The CDR3 reads CASSPGGGTYEQYF. The DNA for the CDR3 is TGTGCCAGCAGCCCCGGGGGGGGAACGTACGAGCAGTACTTC. Full variable domain (remainder filled in from reference TRBV5-6 and TRBJ2-7): DAGVTQSPTHLIKTRGQQVTLRCSPKSGHDTVSWYQQALGQGPQFIFQYYEEEERQRGNFPDRFSGHQFPNYSSELNVNALLLGDSALYLCASSPGGGTYEQYFGPGTRLTVT.

This clone was observed a single time. The chain uses TRBV28 and TRBJ2-2; weak D call: TRBD2 (5 bases). Germline CDR1 reads MDHEN; CDR2 reads SYDVKM. V gave up 8 bases and J gave up 7 bases, with 14 bases separating them. The CDR3 totals 13 residues. The CDR3 reads CASLPRGSGELFF. CDR3 bases: TGTGCCAGCCTCCCCCGTGGGAGCGGGGAGCTGTTTTTT.

A single count supports this clone. This rearrangement joins TRBV9 to TRBJ2-1, with 7 nucleotides matching TRBD2. The ends lost 4 bases at V and 8 bases at J; junction bases unmatched: 18. CDR1 and CDR2 from the germline V gene are SGDLS and YYNGEE. The CDR3 is 17 amino acids. Here the CDR3 DNA reads TGTGCCAGCAGCCCACCACTTAAAGGCGGGGGACGGGATGAGCAGTTCTTC. Its protein product is CASSPPLKGGGRDEQFF.

V gene TRBV19 combines with J gene TRBJ2-2; D ambiguous. Germline-derived CDR1 and CDR2 are LNHDA and SQIVND (reference sequence). The CDR3 is 14 amino acids. Trimming took 2 bases from V and 3 from J, leaving 7 bases between them. This CDR3 reads CASSIPRHTGELFF. The CDR3 bases are TGTGCCAGTAGTATACCTAGACACACCGGGGAGCTGTTTTTT.

This sequence joins TRBV27 and TRBJ2-1, with TRBD2 matching over 15 bases. Germline loops: CDR1 MNHEY, CDR2 SMNVEV (reference sequence). The CDR3 loop spans 21 amino acids. V shed 9 bases, J shed 8 bases, and the junction held 26 bases outside the gene matches. The CDR3 DNA is TGTGCCAGTACACCCAAGGACCTAAGGGGACTAGCGGGAGGTCTCGTCGATGAGCAGTTCTTC. This sequence encodes CASTPKDLRGLAGGLVDEQFF.

The count of this clone is one. The chain is built from TRBV5-1 and TRBJ1-4, with TRBD1 matching 7 bases. The junction had 10 bases not matched to a gene; V was cut back by 9 bases and J by 8 bases. CDR3 size: 13 residues. Germline assignment: CDR1 SGHRS and CDR2 YFSETQ. The CDR3 spells CATTTGVGEKLFF. The DNA of the CDR3 is TGCGCCACAACTACAGGGGTGGGAGAAAAACTGTTTTTT.